One and the same sample provided the 16 T cell receptor beta chains below, sequenced in a study of Ad26.COV2.S vaccination and SARS-CoV-2 variants. Measured with immunoSEQ multiplex PCR; TCRdb has only the in-frame clones, and not every one. The sample has more than 150,000 clones, around nine tenths seen once. This specimen was peripheral blood, taken after recovery from COVID-19. The source of these receptors is a human donor who had recovered from COVID-19.

V is TRBV25-1 and J is TRBJ1-1; weak D call: TRBD1 (6 bases). V was trimmed by 3 bases and J by 4 bases, leaving 12 bases between them. The V gene's germline CDR1 is MGHDK and CDR2 SYGVNS. The CDR3 consists of 14 residues. CDR3 protein: CASSDLRGATEAFF. Written as DNA, the CDR3 is TGTGCCAGCAGTGACCTCCGGGGGGCCACTGAAGCTTTCTTT.

A single count supports this clone. CDR3 bases: TGTGCCAGCAGCCCCCCTCAGGCTCATAATTCACCCCTCCACTTT. The encoded protein is CASSPPQAHNSPLHF. The V gene is TRBV28, the J gene TRBJ1-6; D call uncertain. Germline loops: CDR1 MDHEN, CDR2 SYDVKM. V lost 6 bases to trimming and J lost 5 bases, with 14 bases between them. The CDR3 runs to 15 residues. Filled out from reference TRBV28 and TRBJ1-6, the complete variable domain reads DVKVTQSSRYLVKRTGEKVFLECVQDMDHENMFWYRQDPGLGLRLIYFSYDVKMKEKGDIPEGYSVSREKKERFSLILESASTNQTSMYLCASSPPQAHNSPLHFGNGTRLTVT.

V and J are TRBV4-1 and TRBJ2-3; D is unclear. Germline CDR1 and CDR2: MGHRA and YSYEKL. The V and J ends lost 7 bases and 2 bases respectively, with 7 bases between them. This CDR3 region has 12 residues. The CDR3 sequence is CASTGDTDTQYF. CDR3 coding DNA: TGCGCCAGCACAGGAGACACAGATACGCAGTATTTT.

The chain is built from TRBV4-1 and TRBJ1-6; the D gene is possibly TRBD1 (5 bases). Deletions cut 3 bases from V and 6 bases from J, with 6 bases between. The V gene's germline CDR1 is MGHRA and CDR2 YSYEKL. The CDR3 is made up of 13 amino acids. The CDR3 sequence is CASSQGLNSPLHF. DNA of the CDR3: TGCGCCAGCAGCCAGGGACTTAATTCACCCCTCCACTTT.

The chain links TRBV19 to TRBJ1-2, with 10 bases lining up with TRBD1. With 3 bases clipped from V and 4 bases from J, the junction kept 5 bases outside the gene matches. The germline V gene has CDR1 LNHDA and CDR2 SQIVND (reference sequence). CDR3 size: 15 residues. The CDR3: CASSIGQGGSYGYTF. Written as DNA, the CDR3 is TGTGCCAGTAGTATTGGACAGGGGGGTAGCTATGGCTACACCTTC.

The chain carries TRBV27 and TRBJ2-7, with TRBD1 matching 7 bases. V shed 6 bases, J shed 2 bases, and the junction held 4 bases outside the gene matches. This CDR3 has 13 amino acids. Germline values: CDR1 MNHEY, CDR2 SMNVEV (reference sequence). As DNA, the CDR3 is TGTGCCAGCAGCGACAGGGTCACCTACGAGCAGTACTTC. Its protein is CASSDRVTYEQYF.

The J gene is TRBJ2-6, the V gene TRBV27; D call uncertain. CDR1 and CDR2 (germline): MNHEY, SMNVEV (reference sequence). The germline V and J ends were trimmed by 2 bases and 2 bases, with 1 base remaining between them. There are 13 residues in the CDR3. The CDR3, as DNA: TGTGCCAGCAGTTTAGCTGGGGCCAACGTCCTGACTTTC. Translated, it gives CASSLAGANVLTF.

V gene TRBV7-9 combines with J gene TRBJ1-5, with D perhaps matching TRBD1 (5 bases). The CDR3 is made up of 13 amino acids. Germline loops: CDR1 SEHNR, CDR2 FQNEAQ (reference sequence). The V gene lost 6 bases and the J gene lost 0 bases, with 6 bases spanning the gap. For the CDR3, the DNA is TGTGCCAGCAGTCAGGGTAGCAATCAGCCCCAGCATTTT. Encoded protein: CASSQGSNQPQHF.

The V call is TRBV7-3, the J call TRBJ2-3; 16 bases match TRBD2. V gave up 5 bases and J gave up 4 bases; unmatched junction bases: 6. Germline V gene lookup returns CDR1 SGHTA and CDR2 FQGTGA. The CDR3 covers 17 residues. The CDR3 bases are TGTGCCAGCAGCCTCGGGACTAGCGGGGGGGCCCCAGATACGCAGTATTTT. It yields the protein CASSLGTSGGAPDTQYF.

The chain's CDR3 is CASSVGGNYEQYF. The DNA for the CDR3 is TGTGCCAGCAGCGTAGGCGGAAACTACGAGCAGTACTTC. V and J are TRBV9 and TRBJ2-7, with D hard to call. The CDR3 totals 13 residues. Trimming took 0 bases from V and 3 from J, leaving 7 bases between them. Per germline, CDR1 SGDLS and CDR2 YYNGEE.

The rearrangement uses TRBV24-1 and TRBJ2-2, with D possibly TRBD1 on 6 matching bases. The V and J ends lost 7 bases and 1 base respectively, with 9 bases between them. Germline V CDR1 and CDR2: KGHDR, SFDVKD. CDR3 size: 14 residues. Here the CDR3 DNA reads TGTGCCACCAGGAGGGGACAGAACACCGGGGAGCTGTTTTTT. Amino acid sequence: CATRRGQNTGELFF.

This clone appeared once. A read error is possible here, since a much larger clone lies one base away. The identical CDR3 is also encoded by other nucleotide sequences in the sample. The rearrangement links TRBV30 to TRBJ1-5; D is undetermined. This CDR3 contains 13 residues. Looked up from germline, CDR1 is GTSNPN and CDR2 is SVGIG (reference sequence). Trimming left V 0 bases short and J 2 bases short, with 5 bases between. The CDR3 DNA is TGTGCCTGGAGTGTACGGGGCAATCAGCCCCAGCATTTT. Translated, it gives CAWSVRGNQPQHF.

This chain uses TRBV7-2 with TRBJ1-5; tentative D call: TRBD1 (5 bases). Trimming left V 10 bases short and J 7 bases short, with 23 bases between. Germline V gene data show CDR1 as SGHTA and CDR2 as FQGNSA. There are 15 residues in the CDR3. Written as DNA, the CDR3 is TGTGCCACCTCTCCGTTGGGGGGGTTGGGGCAGCCCCAGCATTTT. The encoded protein is CATSPLGGLGQPQHF.

The rearrangement uses TRBV9 and TRBJ1-6; possible D gene TRBD1, 6 bases. V was clipped by 0 bases and J by 10 bases, with 14 bases between them. Germline loops: CDR1 SGDLS, CDR2 YYNGEE. This CDR3 contains 15 residues. DNA for the CDR3: TGTGCCAGCAGCGTAGAGTCCAGGGGCGAATCACCCCTCCACTTT. It translates to CASSVESRGESPLHF.

This chain joins TRBV9 and TRBJ1-4; D might be TRBD1 (6 bases). The length of the CDR3 is 14 residues. Trimming cost V 3 bases and J 4 bases, with 10 bases left between them. Germline loops: CDR1 SGDLS, CDR2 YYNGEE. CDR3 sequence: CASSGTEHNEKLFF. The CDR3 DNA follows: TGTGCCAGCAGCGGGACAGAACATAATGAAAAACTGTTTTTT.

The chain is built from TRBV7-2 and TRBJ2-3; 12 bases align to TRBD2. V gave up 5 bases and J gave up 4 bases; unmatched junction bases: 7. The CDR3 runs 16 residues. Germline lookup yields CDR1 SGHTA and CDR2 FQGNSA. For the CDR3, the DNA is TGTGCCAGCAGCCGCAGACTAGCGGGAGCTTCAGATACGCAGTATTTT. It specifies CASSRRLAGASDTQYF.